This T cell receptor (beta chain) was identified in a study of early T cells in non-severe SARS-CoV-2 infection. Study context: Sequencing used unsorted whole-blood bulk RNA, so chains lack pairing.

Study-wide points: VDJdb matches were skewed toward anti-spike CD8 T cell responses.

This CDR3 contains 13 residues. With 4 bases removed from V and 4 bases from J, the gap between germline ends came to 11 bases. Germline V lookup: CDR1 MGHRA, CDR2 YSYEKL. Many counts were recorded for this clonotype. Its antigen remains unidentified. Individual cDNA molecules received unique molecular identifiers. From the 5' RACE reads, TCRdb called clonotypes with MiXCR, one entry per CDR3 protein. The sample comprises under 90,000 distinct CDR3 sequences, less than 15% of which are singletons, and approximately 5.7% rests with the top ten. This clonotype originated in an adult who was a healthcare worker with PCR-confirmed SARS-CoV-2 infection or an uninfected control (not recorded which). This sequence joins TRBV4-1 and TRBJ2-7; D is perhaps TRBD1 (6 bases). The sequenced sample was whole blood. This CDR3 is CASSPGTTYEQYF. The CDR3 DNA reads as TGCGCCAGCAGCCCCGGGACAACTTACGAGCAGTACTTC.